Listed below are T cell receptor beta chains from one sample, sequenced in a study of shared clonotypes between healthy human individuals. The repertoire was sequenced with immunoSEQ multiplex PCR; TCRdb's copy has only in-frame clones and lacks some. The table has around 600,000 clones, roughly 96% seen once. Material: naive CD8+ T cells sorted from blood. These receptors were taken from a woman aged 30 to 39 in good health. CDR3s include the opening cysteine and the closing phenylalanine or tryptophan. The D gene is left open where the match is weak. Size is omitted from some rows. Given values are once, few, many or a class for expanded clones.

cdr3_length,clone_size,v_call,j_call,d_call,cdr3_nt,cdr3_aa
15,once,TRBV28,TRBJ2-1,-,TGTGCCAGCAGTTCCCCCCTAGCGAGCCACAATGAGCAGTTCTTC,CASSSPLASHNEQFF
17,-,TRBV11-2,TRBJ1-1,-,TGTGCCAGCAGCTTAGGGTCTGGGTATCAGCGGAACACTGAAGCTTTCTTT,CASSLGSGYQRNTEAFF
16,-,TRBV21-1,TRBJ2-7,-,TGTGCCAGCAGCAAAGCTGGGACAGCTAGCTCCTACGAGCAGTACTTC,CASSKAGTASSYEQYF
14,-,TRBV27,TRBJ2-7,TRBD1,TGTGCCAGCAGTTGGGGACAGGGATTTTACGAGCAGTACTTC,CASSWGQGFYEQYF
16,-,TRBV9,TRBJ2-1,-,TGTGCCAGCAGCGTAGCAAGGACTCCCGCCTACAATGAGCAGTTCTTC,CASSVARTPAYNEQFF
14,-,TRBV27,TRBJ1-2,-,TGTGCCAGCAGTAAACTACTCCCGAACTATGGCTACACCTTC,CASSKLLPNYGYTF
16,-,TRBV5-1,TRBJ2-7,TRBD2,TGCGCCAGCAGCGATGCCTTAGAGGTAGCGGGAGACGAGCAGTACTTC,CASSDALEVAGDEQYF
13,-,TRBV7-9,TRBJ1-5,-,TGTGCCAGCAGCCTACCCGGGGCATCACCCCAGCATTTT,CASSLPGASPQHF
14,-,TRBV9,TRBJ2-5,-,TGTGCCAGCAGCGTAGCTGGTTCCAGGGAGACCCAGTACTTC,CASSVAGSRETQYF
15,-,TRBV19,TRBJ1-1,TRBD1,TGTGCCAGTAGTCCCTGGACAGGAGGGGACACTGAAGCTTTCTTT,CASSPWTGGDTEAFF
13,-,TRBV5-4,TRBJ2-4,-,TGTGCCAGCAGCTTTATGGGGGGTGACATTCAGTACTTC,CASSFMGGDIQYF
11,-,TRBV10-3,TRBJ2-7,-,TGTGCCATCAGTGAACAGTACGAGCAGTACTTC,CAISEQYEQYF
15,-,TRBV27,TRBJ2-2,TRBD2,TGTGCCAGCACTAGCGGGCTAGCCGGGCACGGGGAGCTGTTTTTT,CASTSGLAGHGELFF
16,-,TRBV25-1,TRBJ2-4,TRBD2,TGTGCCAGCAGTGAATTAGCGGGAGCGGGTAAAAACATTCAGTACTTC,CASSELAGAGKNIQYF
17,-,TRBV7-9,TRBJ2-7,TRBD2,TGTGCCAGCAGTAGTACTAGCGGGAGGTACCCCCGGTACGAGCAGTACTTC,CASSSTSGRYPRYEQYF
12,-,TRBV5-1,TRBJ2-1,-,TGCGCCAGCTATGAACGGGGCAATGAGCAGTTCTTC,CASYERGNEQFF
15,-,TRBV6-6,TRBJ1-5,-,TGTGCCAGCAGTCTAACCTTAGTTGAGGATCAGCCCCAGCATTTT,CASSLTLVEDQPQHF
12,-,TRBV28,TRBJ2-7,-,TGTGCCAGCAGTTTGCGGTTTTACGAGCAGTACTTC,CASSLRFYEQYF
16,-,TRBV9,TRBJ2-7,-,TGTGCCAGCAGCGCTCCCCAGGAGGGGCCCCTCTACGAGCAGTACTTC,CASSAPQEGPLYEQYF
15,-,TRBV27,TRBJ2-5,TRBD2,TGTGCCAGCAGTTCCCGACTAGCCCTCCAAGAGACCCAGTACTTC,CASSSRLALQETQYF
14,-,TRBV6-5,TRBJ1-2,-,TGTGCCAGCAGTTACTCCGAAGGGGGCTATGGCTACACCTTC,CASSYSEGGYGYTF
15,-,TRBV7-9,TRBJ2-1,TRBD2,TGTGCCAGCAGCTTAAAGCAAGCGGGAGACGATGAGCAGTTCTTC,CASSLKQAGDDEQFF
15,-,TRBV27,TRBJ1-6,-,TGTGCCAGCAGTTTATCACTGTTCTATAATTCACCCCTCCACTTT,CASSLSLFYNSPLHF
15,-,TRBV6-1,TRBJ1-2,-,TGTGCCAGCAGTGTCAGACAAGGCCGGAACGATGGCTACACCTTC,CASSVRQGRNDGYTF
13,-,TRBV5-6,TRBJ2-5,-,TGTGCCAGCAGCTTAAGGGCCCCTCGTGAGCAGTACTTC,CASSLRAPREQYF
15,-,TRBV9,TRBJ2-1,TRBD2,TGTGCCAGCAGCGTAGGACTAGCCGTTTACAATGAGCAGTTCTTC,CASSVGLAVYNEQFF
17,-,TRBV27,TRBJ2-1,TRBD2,TGTGCCAGCAGTTCATGGGGTAGCGGGATCGATTACAATGAGCAGTTCTTC,CASSSWGSGIDYNEQFF
15,-,TRBV7-8,TRBJ2-1,TRBD2,TGTGCCAGCAGCTTAGCAGCGGGAGGGTACAATGAGCAGTTCTTC,CASSLAAGGYNEQFF
13,-,TRBV27,TRBJ2-7,-,TGTGCCAGCAGTTTATTTTACTCCTACGAGCAGTACTTC,CASSLFYSYEQYF
15,-,TRBV19,TRBJ1-5,-,TGTGCCAGTAGTAGCTGGACAGCCGGCAATCAGCCCCAGCATTTT,CASSSWTAGNQPQHF
15,-,TRBV7-8,TRBJ2-7,TRBD2,TGTGCCAGCAGCCAGCTAGCGGGAGACGGCTACGAGCAGTACTTC,CASSQLAGDGYEQYF
14,-,TRBV2,TRBJ1-5,TRBD1,TGTGCCAGCAGCGTAGGACAGGGAAATCAGCCCCAGCATTTT,CASSVGQGNQPQHF
16,-,TRBV19,TRBJ2-2,TRBD1,TGTGCCAGCTGCCACCGGGACAGCTCATACACCGGGGAGCTGTTTTTT,CASCHRDSSYTGELFF
17,-,TRBV5-1,TRBJ2-3,TRBD2,TGCGCCAGCAGCCAAGTTATAGCGGGAGGGCCGGAAGATACGCAGTATTTT,CASSQVIAGGPEDTQYF
15,-,TRBV5-6,TRBJ1-4,TRBD1,TGTGCCAGCAGCTGGACAGGGGGAGCTAATGAAAAACTGTTTTTT,CASSWTGGANEKLFF
14,-,TRBV5-6,TRBJ1-1,TRBD1,TGTGCCAGCAGCTCCGGGACAGAGAACACTGAAGCTTTCTTT,CASSSGTENTEAFF
16,-,TRBV27,TRBJ2-1,TRBD2,TGTGCCAGCAGTTCCGGGGGGGGGAGAGATTACAATGAGCAGTTCTTC,CASSSGGGRDYNEQFF
12,once,TRBV29-1,TRBJ1-2,-,TGCAGCGTTGGCGGCGGGGCCGGGAGCTACACCTTC,CSVGGGAGSYTF
15,-,TRBV13,TRBJ2-7,-,TGTGCCAGCAGCTTAGATGGGGGGCTCTCCTACGAGCAGTACTTC,CASSLDGGLSYEQYF
16,once,TRBV7-8,TRBJ1-2,TRBD1,TGTGCCAGCAGCCCTTCCACAGGGGGCGCGATCTATGGCTACACCTTC,CASSPSTGGAIYGYTF
15,-,TRBV6-6,TRBJ1-1,-,TGTGCCAGCAGTTACCCGGAAAGTTTGAACACTGAAGCTTTCTTT,CASSYPESLNTEAFF
14,-,TRBV5-4,TRBJ2-7,-,TGTGCCAGCAGTCACCGGGACAACTCCTACGAGCAGTACTTC,CASSHRDNSYEQYF
15,-,TRBV2,TRBJ2-7,TRBD1,TGTGCCAGCAGTGAGGACAGGGGTATTTTAAGCGAGCAGTACTTC,CASSEDRGILSEQYF
13,once,TRBV5-1,TRBJ1-1,-,TGCGCCAGCAGCTTGGCCACGTCTTCTGAAGCTTTCTTT,CASSLATSSEAFF
15,once,TRBV27,TRBJ1-2,-,TGTGCCAGCAGTTTCCGGGGCGCCTACAACTATGGCTACACCTTC,CASSFRGAYNYGYTF
15,-,TRBV5-4,TRBJ2-7,TRBD1,TGTGCCAGCAGCCCATTCCGGGACAGAAGGTACGAGCAGTACTTC,CASSPFRDRRYEQYF
9,-,TRBV20-1,TRBJ2-7,-,TGCGAACCCGGAGTCGAGCAGTACTTC,CEPGVEQYF
17,-,TRBV27,TRBJ2-7,-,TGTGCCAGCAGCCTTACCGTACAGGGATTATCCTCCTACGAGCAGTACTTC,CASSLTVQGLSSYEQYF
14,-,TRBV10-3,TRBJ2-7,-,TGTGCCGTGGCAGGGCAGGGCCATATCTACGAGCAGTACTTC,CAVAGQGHIYEQYF
16,-,TRBV2,TRBJ2-7,-,TGTGCCAGCAGTGCCCCGGGAGCGACGGTTTCCTACGAGCAGTACTTC,CASSAPGATVSYEQYF
15,-,TRBV5-8,TRBJ2-2,-,TGTGCCAGCAGCTTCGAAGAGACTCTCACCGGGGAGCTGTTTTTT,CASSFEETLTGELFF
13,-,TRBV9,TRBJ1-1,-,TGTGCCAGCAGCCCAGGGACACACCCTGAAGCTTTCTTT,CASSPGTHPEAFF
15,-,TRBV19,TRBJ2-7,TRBD2,TGTGCCAGTAGCTCGTCTAGCGGGGTCTCCTACGAGCAGTACTTC,CASSSSSGVSYEQYF
15,-,TRBV7-2,TRBJ2-2,-,TGTGCCAGCATCAACCAGGGAGATCTAAGCGGGGAGCTGTTTTTT,CASINQGDLSGELFF
13,-,TRBV7-6,TRBJ2-7,TRBD2,TGTGCCAGCAGCTTAGGACTAGCGGTAGAGCAGTACTTC,CASSLGLAVEQYF
13,-,TRBV7-9,TRBJ2-1,-,TGTGCCAGCAGCTCGACAGGGAGGGATGAGCAGTTCTTC,CASSSTGRDEQFF
14,-,TRBV14,TRBJ2-7,-,TGTGCCAGCAGCCAACGGGGGTCAGCCTACGAGCAGTACTTC,CASSQRGSAYEQYF
16,-,TRBV4-2,TRBJ2-7,TRBD1,TGTGCCAGCAGCCACCCCGGACAGGGGATTGTCTACGAGCAGTACTTC,CASSHPGQGIVYEQYF
14,-,TRBV28,TRBJ2-3,-,TGTGCCAGCAGTTCTGTGGGGAGCACAGATACGCAGTATTTT,CASSSVGSTDTQYF
13,-,TRBV30,TRBJ1-1,-,TGTGCCTGGAGTGTGGGGGTGAACACTGAAGCTTTCTTT,CAWSVGVNTEAFF